These T cell receptor beta chains were read from a single sample in a study of T-cell reconstitution after alpha-beta-depleted transplantation in children. TCRdb ran MiXCR on the PCR reads and lists one entry per CDR3 protein. Among 250,000 to 300,000 distinct CDR3 sequences listed, 9.5% to 10% were seen once. This specimen was PBMCs from the stem cell graft donor, taken from the stem cell graft. These receptors were collected from a human donor who donated a stem cell graft to a child with SCID. Each CDR3 is given with its conserved first and last residue. Fields, in order: D gene, J gene, CDR3 length, clone size, V gene, CDR3 protein, CDR3 DNA. D genes are given only for firm matches. Rows may omit the clone size; those that give it use once, few, many or a size class.

>.|TRBJ1-1|14|.|TRBV18
CASSWSGGESEAFF
TGTGCCAGCTCCTGGTCGGGAGGGGAATCTGAAGCTTTCTTT
>.|TRBJ1-2|15|few|TRBV10-3
CAISEETSLGYGYTF
TGTGCCATCAGTGAGGAAACCTCCCTGGGCTATGGCTACACCTTC
>.|TRBJ1-5|16|.|TRBV4-1
CASSQLTEGRGQPQHF
TGCGCCAGCAGCCAACTGACTGAGGGCAGGGGTCAGCCCCAGCATTTT
>.|TRBJ2-1|16|few|TRBV18
CASSPRPGSEINEQFF
TGTGCCAGCTCACCACGACCGGGATCTGAAATCAATGAGCAGTTCTTC
>TRBD1|TRBJ2-7|14|few|TRBV20-1
CSARDRDRRTEQYF
TGCAGTGCTAGAGACCGGGACAGGAGGACCGAGCAGTACTTC
>.|TRBJ2-1|12|few|TRBV20-1
CSARNSYNEQFF
TGCAGTGCTCGGAACAGCTACAATGAGCAGTTCTTC
>.|TRBJ2-4|17|few|TRBV5-1
CASSLGDRELAKNIQYF
TGCGCCAGCAGCTTGGGTGACAGAGAATTAGCCAAAAACATTCAGTACTTC
>.|TRBJ1-1|14|many|TRBV3-1
CASSQGDLRAEAFF
TGTGCCAGCAGCCAGGGGGACCTGCGGGCTGAAGCTTTCTTT
>.|TRBJ2-1|12|.|TRBV12-3/TRBV12-4
CASSLTIDEQFF
TGTGCCAGCAGTCTCACGATCGATGAGCAGTTCTTC
>.|TRBJ1-1|15|.|TRBV10-3
CAISDSEEGRTEAFF
TGTGCCATCAGTGATAGCGAAGAGGGGAGAACTGAAGCTTTCTTT
>.|TRBJ2-3|13|.|TRBV5-1
CASSLSSLDTQYF
TGCGCCAGCAGCTTGAGCTCCCTCGATACGCAGTATTTT
>.|TRBJ1-1|15|.|TRBV7-8
CASSLAFTGIVEAFF
TGTGCCAGCAGCTTAGCCTTTACAGGGATAGTTGAAGCTTTCTTT
>.|TRBJ2-5|13|.|TRBV9
CASSEGSGETQYF
TGTGCCAGCAGCGAAGGGTCGGGAGAGACCCAGTACTTC
>TRBD1|TRBJ2-7|16|.|TRBV18
CASSPSKGQVGYEQYF
TGTGCCAGCTCACCTTCGAAGGGACAGGTTGGGTACGAGCAGTACTTC
>.|TRBJ2-3|17|few|TRBV13
CASSPEWQGGPTDTQYF
TGTGCCAGCAGCCCAGAGTGGCAGGGGGGTCCCACAGATACGCAGTATTTT
>.|TRBJ2-7|11|many|TRBV21-1
CASSRGKEQYF
TGTGCCAGCAGCAGGGGAAAAGAGCAGTACTTC
>TRBD1|TRBJ2-7|14|.|TRBV20-1
CSAHTGTGDLEQYF
TGCAGTGCGCACACCGGGACAGGGGATCTCGAGCAGTACTTC